The 9 T cell receptor beta chains in this list originate from one sample, sequenced in a study of shared clonotypes between healthy human individuals. The method was immunoSEQ multiplex PCR; TCRdb's version includes in-frame clones alone and lacks a portion of them. There are roughly 1 million clones in the sample; more than 65% occur only once, and about 1.5% lies in the top ten. Sequencing was done on a sample of memory CD4+ T cells sorted from blood. The subset: CD45RA-negative fraction. These receptors all stem from a man between 18 and 29 years old in good health.

The chain uses TRBV10-3 and TRBJ2-7; 9 bases map to TRBD1. CDR1 is ENHRY and CDR2 is SYGVKD in the germline V gene. V lost 5 bases and J lost 0; bases outside the gene matches: 5. This CDR3 has 15 residues. The CDR3, as DNA: TGTGCCATCAGTCCTACAGGGGGCGTCTCCTACGAGCAGTACTTC. Its protein is CAISPTGGVSYEQYF.

This chain joins TRBV5-4 and TRBJ1-2; TRBD1 aligns across 10 bases. J lost 2 bases, V lost 0 bases, and 4 bases had no gene match. The CDR3 is 16 residues long. The germline V gene encodes CDR1 SGHNT and CDR2 YYREEE (reference sequence). CDR3 amino acids: CASSLVTGGKNYGYTF. CDR3 in DNA: TGTGCCAGCAGCTTGGTGACAGGGGGCAAAAACTATGGCTACACCTTC. The complete variable domain, with remaining parts taken from reference TRBV5-4 and TRBJ1-2, reads ETGVTQSPTHLIKTRGQQVTLRCSSQSGHNTVSWYQQALGQGPQFIFQYYREEENGRGNFPPRFSGLQFPNYSSELNVNALELDDSALYLCASSLVTGGKNYGYTFGSGTRLTVV.

This clone was counted a few times. The sample has other DNA sequences that encode this CDR3 too. The chain links TRBV18 to TRBJ2-1, with 12 bases that match TRBD2. Germline trimming cut 3 bases from V and 7 bases from J; bases unmatched to any gene: 4. The CDR3 has 15 amino acids. The V gene's germline CDR1 is KGHSH and CDR2 LQKENI. CDR3 coding DNA: TGTGCCAGCTCACCCGGGACTAGCGGGCGGAATGAGCAGTTCTTC. It translates to CASSPGTSGRNEQFF.

The chain links TRBV4-3 to TRBJ2-7; tentative D call: TRBD2 (6 bases). V shed 0 bases and J shed 3 bases, with 12 bases lying between them. CDR3 length equals 15 residues. Germline loops: CDR1 LGHNA, CDR2 YSLEER. As DNA, the CDR3 is TGCGCCAGCAGCCAAGATCGAGCTAGCGTCTACGAGCAGTACTTC. It is translated as CASSQDRASVYEQYF.

The chain combines TRBV2 with TRBJ1-3; D not resolved. Between the trimmed V and J ends, which lost 7 bases and 0 bases, there was a span of 10 bases. In germline, CDR1 is SNHLY, CDR2 FYNNEI. The CDR3 length is 14 residues. The CDR3 nucleotides read TGTGCCAGCAAGCCCCAGGACTCTGGAAACACCATATATTTT. Amino acids: CASKPQDSGNTIYF.

Comments on this clone: The same CDR3 is also encoded by other DNA sequences in this sample. This rearrangement joins TRBV5-1 to TRBJ2-5; TRBD1 agrees at 10 bases. The germline V gene encodes CDR1 SGHRS and CDR2 YFSETQ. The CDR3 is 15 amino acids. Losses at the gene ends were 0 bases for V and 2 bases for J; bases not matched to a gene: 1. The chain's CDR3 is CASSLGTGGQETQYF. DNA of the CDR3: TGCGCCAGCAGCTTGGGGACAGGGGGACAAGAGACCCAGTACTTC. The complete variable domain, with remaining parts taken from reference TRBV5-1 and TRBJ2-5, reads KAGVTQTPRYLIKTRGQQVTLSCSPISGHRSVSWYQQTPGQGLQFLFEYFSETQRNKGNFPGRFSGRQFSNSRSEMNVSTLELGDSALYLCASSLGTGGQETQYFGPGTRLLVL.

This rearrangement joins TRBV19 to TRBJ1-5, with D possibly being TRBD1 (6 bases). Trimming shortened V by 5 bases and J by 1 base, and 12 bases separated the two germline ends. This CDR3 contains 15 residues. From germline, CDR1 is LNHDA and CDR2 SQIVND (reference sequence). As DNA, the CDR3 is TGTGCCAGTAGTGAACAGGGCACGAGCAATCAGCCCCAGCATTTT. Its protein is CASSEQGTSNQPQHF. Full variable domain (remainder filled in from reference TRBV19 and TRBJ1-5): DGGITQSPKYLFRKEGQNVTLSCEQNLNHDAMYWYRQDPGQGLRLIYYSQIVNDFQKGDIAEGYSVSREKKESFPLTVTSAQKNPTAFYLCASSEQGTSNQPQHFGDGTRLSIL.

The chain couples TRBV28 to TRBJ2-7; D might be TRBD2 (6 bases). V lost 3 bases to trimming and J lost 4 bases, with 16 bases between them. This CDR3 region has 15 residues. CDR1 is MDHEN and CDR2 is SYDVKM in the germline V gene. The CDR3: CASSLGGRGGYEQYF. DNA for the CDR3: TGTGCCAGCAGTTTGGGGGGAAGGGGCGGTTACGAGCAGTACTTC.

The chain recombines TRBV29-1 with TRBJ2-5; no reliable D call. CDR3 length equals 14 residues. V was cut by 7 bases and J by 0 bases, with 15 bases left in between. CDR1 and CDR2 from the germline V gene are SQVTM and ANQGSEA. Written as DNA, the CDR3 is TGCAGCGCCAGCAATCCGCCTTACCAAGAGACCCAGTACTTC. Translation gives CSASNPPYQETQYF.